The present T cell receptor beta chain was sequenced within a study of regulatory T cells in long-lasting Graves disease. Study in general: Persistent cases took antithyroid drugs over 5 years and stayed TSH receptor antibody positive.

The sample holds many counts of this clonotype. CDR3 length: 16 amino acids. Trimming took 3 bases from V and 2 from J, leaving 16 bases between them. The time point here: persistent/refractory GD, antithyroid drugs over 5 years with positive TRAb. The authors made the TCR library using RNA they extracted from PBMCs. An endocrinology department in Xi'an, China, supplied the patients. Arm-PCR with iRepertoire HTBI primers amplified the CDR3 regions for these TCR beta libraries. TCRdb fed the multiplex PCR reads into MiXCR, producing one record per CDR3 protein. The table lists 300,000 to 350,000 distinct CDR3 sequences, about 19% of them singletons.

This TCR was sampled from a female donor with Graves disease. V gene TRBV12-3 or TRBV12-4 combines with J gene TRBJ1-1, with TRBD1 as a possible D gene (5 bases). Sequencing was performed on peripheral blood mononuclear cells (PBMCs), taken when the disease was refractory, from a patient treated with antithyroid drugs. The DNA of the CDR3 is TGTGCCAGCAGTTTTTATAAGGGGAGGGTAAACACTGAAGCTTTCTTT. Its translation is CASSFYKGRVNTEAFF.